The text below deals with one T cell receptor beta chain. The data belong to a study of cytomegalovirus exposure and HLA in healthy donors. Trimming left V 3 bases short and J 2 bases short, with 8 bases between. There are 13 residues in the CDR3. Germline CDR1 and CDR2: LNHDA and SQIVND (reference sequence). Only in-frame clones appear in the TCRdb table, and some are missing; sequencing was by immunoSEQ multiplex PCR. Among tens of thousands of clones, approximately 94% were seen once, and the ten largest hold approximately 3.8%. The TCR sequence derives from a woman in her twenties or thirties in good health and CMV-seronegative. V usage is TRBV19 and J usage is TRBJ2-7; a weak D match, TRBD2 (6 bases). The sequenced material came from PBMCs. The DNA for the CDR3 is TGTGCCAGTAGTATGCGGGGACCCTACGAGCAGTACTTC. This gives the protein CASSMRGPYEQYF.